The 18 T cell receptor beta chains reported below all come from one sample, sequenced in a study of low-dose radiotherapy and immunotherapy resistance in tumors (dated by TCRdb to the early 2020s). The time point label here, explained by the study, means: before trial treatment. The sequencing machine was an Illumina HiSeq 2500. First-strand cDNA was synthesized using Superscript III and a set of TRAV- and TRBV-specific primers, so that both TCRalpha and TCRbeta chains were covered. TCRs were amplified with Phusion for around 21 PCR cycles, with a constant-region primer paired with the adapter attached to the V primers. The raw public data were reprocessed by TCRdb itself: fastp quality trimming at Q25, MiXCR clonotype calling, in-frame beta chains only. Each CDR3 protein appears once, grouped with its most common genes and DNA. This sample holds tens of thousands of distinct CDR3 sequences; about a sixth were observed only once. The ten top clones hold approximately 2.8% of the sample.

The material sequenced was PBMCs, taken before treatment. The receptor source for this set is a male donor with prostate cancer.

The table lists this clonotype with many counts. The junction and the germline gene differ at one end; a read error may be behind it. The chain employs TRBV3-1 and TRBJ2-7, with 8 nucleotides matching TRBD1. The V gene's germline CDR1 is LGHDT and CDR2 YNNKEL (reference sequence). The CDR3 loop spans 14 amino acids. Here the CDR3 reads CASSPTLSGQGRHF. As DNA, the CDR3 is TGTGCCAGCAGCCCCACCCTCTCCGGACAGGGCCGTCACTTC.

This clonotype came up many times. The chain joins TRBV2 to TRBJ1-6; D possibly corresponds to TRBD1 (5 bases). The CDR3 runs to 15 residues. Trimming took 4 bases from V and 7 from J, leaving 14 bases between them. CDR1 is SNHLY and CDR2 is FYNNEI in the germline V gene. The CDR3, as DNA: TGTGCCAGCAGTGGGGGGGGTCGGCGGAATTCACCCCTCCACTTT. As protein: CASSGGGRRNSPLHF.

J is TRBJ1-3 and V is TRBV6-2 or TRBV6-3; no reliable D call. There are 13 residues in the CDR3. Germline CDR1 MNHEY, CDR2 SVGEGT. Trimming removed 7 bases at V and 0 bases at J, with 7 bases between. CDR3 coding DNA: TGTGCCAGCACCATAGCCTCTGGAAACACCATATATTTT. As protein: CASTIASGNTIYF.

There are many counts of this clonotype. The CDR3 sequence is CASSSGVTNEKLFF. The CDR3 nucleotides read TGTGCCAGTAGTAGTGGGGTAACTAATGAAAAACTGTTTTTT. The V call is TRBV19, the J call TRBJ1-4; D is uncertain. Germline CDR1 LNHDA, CDR2 SQIVND (reference sequence). V was trimmed by 4 bases and J by 1 base, leaving 7 bases between them. The CDR3 runs 14 residues.

The chain joins TRBV5-1 to TRBJ2-1; D might be TRBD1 (6 bases). CDR1 and CDR2 from the germline V gene are SGHRS and YFSETQ. CDR3 length equals 17 residues. V lost 0 bases and J lost 4, with 17 bases in between. The CDR3 protein is CASSLDRSGVGYNEQFF. DNA of the CDR3: TGCGCCAGCAGCTTGGATAGATCAGGGGTGGGTTACAATGAGCAGTTCTTC.

The chain is built from TRBV27 and TRBJ1-1; TRBD1 is a possible D gene (5 bases). The V gene's germline CDR1 is MNHEY and CDR2 SMNVEV (reference sequence). This CDR3 region has 15 residues. V lost 1 base, J lost 1 base, and 10 bases lay in between. The CDR3 coding sequence is TGTGCCAGCAGTTTATACGGGACGGCGAACACTGAAGCTTTCTTT. Translated, it gives CASSLYGTANTEAFF.

This clonotype was seen at least ten times. This sequence joins TRBV7-2 and TRBJ1-5, with D tentatively TRBD1 (6 bases). The CDR3 contains 17 residues. Germline lookup yields CDR1 SGHTA and CDR2 FQGNSA. V was clipped by 1 base and J by 0 bases, with 13 bases between them. CDR3 sequence reads: CASSLELDSYSNQPQHF. The CDR3 bases are TGTGCCAGCAGCTTAGAATTGGACAGTTATAGCAATCAGCCCCAGCATTTT.

This clonotype occurred a few times. The CDR3 here is CSVGGGGGSYNEQFF. The CDR3 DNA reads TGCAGCGTTGGTGGCGGGGGGGGGTCCTACAATGAGCAGTTCTTC. This chain joins TRBV29-1 and TRBJ2-1; 9 bases match TRBD2. The CDR3 has 15 residues. Germline V CDR1 and CDR2: SQVTM, ANQGSEA. Losses at the gene ends were 4 bases for V and 1 base for J; bases not matched to a gene: 5.

This clonotype was detected many times. V and J are TRBV5-1 and TRBJ1-5; the D is unclear. Germline V gives CDR1 SGHRS, CDR2 YFSETQ. V was pared by 0 bases and J by 0 bases, with 10 bases between. The CDR3 contains 16 residues. CDR3 sequence reads: CASSLDGGDSNQPQHF. DNA for the CDR3: TGCGCCAGCAGCTTGGACGGCGGCGATAGCAATCAGCCCCAGCATTTT.

V and J are TRBV3-1 and TRBJ2-3; 8 bases map to TRBD1. This CDR3 has 19 amino acids. Unmatched junction bases numbered 18, after V lost 4 bases and J lost 3 bases. Germline V gene data show CDR1 as LGHDT and CDR2 as YNNKEL (reference sequence). The CDR3 loop is CASSLTSGARTGLTDTQYF. CDR3 nucleotides: TGTGCCAGCAGCCTAACCTCGGGCGCGAGGACAGGGCTGACAGATACGCAGTATTTT.

CDR3 protein: CASSLEGNAGEYGYTF. Written as DNA, the CDR3 is TGCGCCAGCAGCTTGGAAGGGAACGCAGGAGAATATGGCTACACCTTC. The rearrangement uses TRBV5-1 and TRBJ1-2, with D unclear. CDR1 and CDR2 from the germline V gene are SGHRS and YFSETQ. The length of the CDR3 is 16 residues. V was clipped by 0 bases and J by 5 bases, with 17 bases between them.

This clonotype was seen at least ten times. This chain joins TRBV3-1 and TRBJ2-2; no clear D gene. This CDR3 comprises 12 residues. V gave up 3 bases and J gave up 6 bases, with 5 bases separating them. Germline CDR1 reads LGHDT; CDR2 reads YNNKEL (reference sequence). This CDR3 is CASSHEAGELFF. As DNA, the CDR3 is TGTGCCAGCAGCCACGAGGCCGGGGAGCTGTTTTTT.

This chain uses TRBV4-3 with TRBJ2-7; a weak D match, TRBD2 (7 bases). The CDR3 consists of 15 residues. Trimming removed 5 bases from V and 6 bases from J, with 20 bases in between. Germline values: CDR1 LGHNA, CDR2 YSLEER. CDR3: CASSEGGLAVGEQYF. For the CDR3, the DNA is TGCGCCAGCAGCGAAGGGGGGCTAGCGGTCGGCGAGCAGTACTTC.

This clonotype was counted at least ten times. The chain carries TRBV4-1 and TRBJ1-5, with a weak D call TRBD1 (5 bases). The V end was cut by 2 bases, the J end by 4 bases, with 6 bases between. The CDR3 consists of 13 residues. Germline CDR1 is MGHRA and CDR2 is YSYEKL. The CDR3 reads CASSQPGNQPQHF. The CDR3 DNA sequence: TGCGCCAGCAGCCAACCAGGGAATCAGCCCCAGCATTTT.

This clonotype was observed a handful of times. The V and J genes are TRBV5-6 and TRBJ2-7; possible D gene TRBD1, 6 bases. The CDR3 extends over 15 amino acids. Germline assignment: CDR1 SGHDT and CDR2 YYEEEE. The V end was cut by 0 bases, the J end by 3 bases, with 13 bases between. The CDR3 nucleotides read TGTGCCAGCAGCTTGGGTATAGGGACAAACTACGAGCAGTACTTC. This codes for CASSLGIGTNYEQYF.

The sample holds many counts of this clonotype. This chain joins TRBV9 and TRBJ1-5; TRBD1 agrees at 7 bases. The CDR3 is made up of 13 amino acids. Germline assignment: CDR1 SGDLS and CDR2 YYNGEE. J gave up 7 bases and V 4 bases, and 5 bases lay outside the gene matches. The CDR3 region has the DNA TGTGCCAGCAGCCTATACAGGGGACAGCCCCAGCATTTT. It encodes CASSLYRGQPQHF.

This clonotype was detected many times. The CDR3 region is CASSLKGTAAYEQYF. As DNA, the CDR3 is TGTGCCAGCAGCCTGAAGGGGACGGCAGCCTACGAGCAGTACTTC. The chain has TRBV7-6 and TRBJ2-7; D is possibly TRBD1 or TRBD2 (5 bases each). Germline values: CDR1 SGHVS, CDR2 FNYEAQ. The CDR3 totals 15 residues. Deletions cut 5 bases from V and 2 bases from J, with 16 bases between.

There are many counts of this clonotype. The chain uses TRBV5-8 and TRBJ2-4, with D unresolved. This CDR3 contains 11 residues. From germline, CDR1 is SGHTS and CDR2 YDEGEE. Trimming took 1 base from V and 15 from J, leaving 11 bases between them. The CDR3, as DNA: TGTGCCAGCAGCTTGTTCGCAGCAGGGTACTTC. It specifies CASSLFAAGYF.